One T cell receptor (beta chain) is described in this entry. Sequenced by immunoSEQ multiplex PCR; TCRdb stores in-frame clones only, minus some. The sample has 300,000 to 450,000 clones; roughly 87% are singletons. With 7 bases clipped from V and 5 bases from J, the junction kept 12 bases outside the gene matches. CDR1 and CDR2 (germline): LGHDT, YNNKEL (reference sequence). The CDR3 is 16 amino acids. This entry is derived from a study of blood T cell repertoires in COVID-19. Study in general: PBMCs, B-cell-depleted T cells, or T cells provided the cDNA or gDNA that made up the material.

This TCR was recovered from a woman between 25 and 40 years old who had recovered from COVID-19. The chain joins TRBV3-1 (or the pseudogene TRBV3-2) to TRBJ2-2; TRBD2 matches at 8 bases. The source material was PBMCs or T cells enriched from blood (not recorded which). The CDR3 sequence is CASTPGAGGFTGELFF. CDR3 bases: TGTGCCAGCACTCCGGGCGCGGGGGGCTTTACCGGGGAGCTGTTTTTT.